The rows below give T cell receptor beta chains drawn from one sample of a study of shared clonotypes between healthy human individuals. The protocol was immunoSEQ multiplex PCR, while the TCRdb copy is restricted to in-frame clones and leaves out a portion. The profile covers over 850,000 clones, with approximately 80% appearing a single time and 0.5% to 0.6% taken by the ten largest. Sequenced sample: memory CD4+ T cells from PBMCs. The receptors come from a man younger than 30 in good health. Some clones in this sample may be carry-over from other donors' samples. CDR3s include the opening cysteine and the closing phenylalanine or tryptophan.

j_call v_call cdr3_aa
TRBJ2-1 TRBV28 CASSLGGTGAINEQFF
TRBJ2-2 TRBV29-1 CSADRGPNTGELFF
TRBJ2-7 TRBV29-1 CSVGGLAGHLEQYF
TRBJ2-7 TRBV7-9 CASSPWGTGGDEQYF
TRBJ2-5 TRBV5-1 CASSYGSRSGLETQYF
TRBJ1-2 TRBV27 CASSLGKDRVNYGYTF
TRBJ2-3 TRBV7-9 CASSRPGRDTQYF
TRBJ2-5 TRBV4-1 CASSQDQRDRLNF
TRBJ1-1 TRBV6-5 CASSYYRGNTEAFF
TRBJ1-1 TRBV11-2 CASSLVMNTEAFF
TRBJ2-1 TRBV11-2 CASSPGGTLRGEQFF
TRBJ2-7 TRBV5-1 CASSTTAGGSYEQYF
TRBJ2-5 TRBV5-4 CASSLDERGETQYF
TRBJ1-5 TRBV19 CASSRGGRGNQPQHF
TRBJ1-2 TRBV11-2 CASSLVAGPTYGYTF
TRBJ2-3 TRBV19 CASSIGRDTQYF
TRBJ2-7 TRBV7-9 CASSRLRGDGTSYEQYF
TRBJ1-2 TRBV28 CASSSKQLRYGYTF
TRBJ1-1 TRBV12-5 CASGLEADTEAFF
TRBJ2-3 TRBV5-1 CASSSLPGTDTQYF
TRBJ1-3 TRBV19 CASNPWGQATSGNTIYF
TRBJ1-5 TRBV4-3 CASSQEYTGGIGNQPQHF
TRBJ2-5 TRBV18 CASSPGRVSTQETQYF
TRBJ1-3 TRBV18 CASSPISGNTIYF
TRBJ2-4 TRBV7-9 CASTLGVSGRAKNIQYF
TRBJ1-3 TRBV30 CAWSTRNTIYF
TRBJ2-3 TRBV4-2 CASSQDEGDTQYF
TRBJ2-7 TRBV15 CATSRSGGHEQYF
TRBJ2-2 TRBV5-1 CASSLVPSAAGELFF
TRBJ2-1 TRBV6-1 CASSLQVSSYNEQFF
TRBJ2-2 TRBV5-1 CASSLARLGQFNTGELFF
TRBJ2-3 TRBV5-1 CASSFEGRGTDTQYF
TRBJ2-2 TRBV27 CASTGHYNTGELFF
TRBJ2-1 TRBV2 CASSGLAGVNEQFF
TRBJ2-2 TRBV4-2 CASSLSSGTGYPGELFF
TRBJ2-1 TRBV5-4 CASSRAGQNYNEQFF
TRBJ1-2 TRBV5-1 CASSTRVGEDYGYTF
TRBJ2-1 TRBV7-2 CASSLLGNQYNEQFF
TRBJ1-2 TRBV7-8 CASSLEDRPAPYGYTF
TRBJ1-3 TRBV30 CAWSIDSPAKYF
TRBJ2-3 TRBV4-1 CASSQFSGSTDTQYF
TRBJ2-5 TRBV18 CASAKETQYF